Described below is a single T cell receptor (beta chain) sequence and its context. The data were obtained in a study of control samples from healthy donors and cancer patients. Trimming took off 2 bases at V and 7 bases at J, with 6 bases between the two ends. This CDR3 region has 12 residues. TCRdb keeps only in-frame clones here, not all; method: immunoSEQ multiplex PCR. The data contain around 200,000 clones, just under 95% of them seen just once; the ten biggest clones take up approximately 1.6%. The sample taken for sequencing was blood. The chain joins TRBV12-3 or TRBV12-4 to TRBJ2-1; D gene ambiguous. The clonotype comes from a man aged 50-60 years in good health. CDR3 amino acids: CASSLLGNEQFF. The CDR3 DNA reads as TGTGCCAGCAGTTTATTAGGGAATGAGCAGTTCTTC.